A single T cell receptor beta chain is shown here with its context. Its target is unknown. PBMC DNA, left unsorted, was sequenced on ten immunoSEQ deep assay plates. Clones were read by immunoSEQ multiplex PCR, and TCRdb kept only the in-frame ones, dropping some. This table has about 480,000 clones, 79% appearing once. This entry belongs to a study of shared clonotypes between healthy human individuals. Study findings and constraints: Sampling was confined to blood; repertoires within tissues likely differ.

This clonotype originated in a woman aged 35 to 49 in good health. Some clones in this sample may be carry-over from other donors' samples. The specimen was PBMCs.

The CDR3 reads CASSPRVVWASGNTIYF. The CDR3 DNA sequence: TGTGCCAGCTCACCACGGGTAGTCTGGGCCTCTGGAAACACCATATATTTT. The chain links TRBV18 to TRBJ1-3; no definite D call. Trimming left V 1 base short and J 0 bases short, with 13 bases between. CDR3 length: 17 residues. Germline V gene data show CDR1 as KGHSH and CDR2 as LQKENI.